This TCR beta chain was recorded in a study of CD8 T cells in Susac syndrome. The T cells that were sequenced for TCR beta were CD8+ and CD4+ cells from blood. The RNA, about 0.5 to 1 ug, was put through reverse transcription using random hexamers. TCRdb re-called the immunoSEQ multiplex PCR reads with MiXCR, one entry per CDR3 protein. The sample lists about 160,000 distinct CDR3 sequences; around 95% were seen once. V was shortened by 0 bases and J by 8 bases, with 5 bases between the two germline ends. Germline V lookup: CDR1 SGHAT, CDR2 FQNNGV. The CDR3 is made up of 12 amino acids. V gene TRBV11-2 combines with J gene TRBJ2-1, with D uncertain. This TCR derives from a human donor in good health. Sequencing was carried out using CD4+ T cells from PBMCs. The CDR3 DNA follows: TGTGCCAGCAGCTTAGACCGGGATGAGCAGTTCTTC. Its translation is CASSLDRDEQFF.